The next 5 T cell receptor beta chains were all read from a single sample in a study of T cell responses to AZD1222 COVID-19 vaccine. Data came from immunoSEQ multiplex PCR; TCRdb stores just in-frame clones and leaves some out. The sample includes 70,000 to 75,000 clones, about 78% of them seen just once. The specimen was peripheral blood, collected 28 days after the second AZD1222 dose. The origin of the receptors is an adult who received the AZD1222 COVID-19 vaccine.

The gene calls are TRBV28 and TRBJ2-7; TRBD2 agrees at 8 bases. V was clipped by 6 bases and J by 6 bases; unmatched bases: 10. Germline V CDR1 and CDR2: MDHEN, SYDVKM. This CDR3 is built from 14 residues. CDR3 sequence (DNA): TGTGCCAGCAGCTCCGGGACTAGTAACTCCGAGCAGTACTTC. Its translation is CASSSGTSNSEQYF.

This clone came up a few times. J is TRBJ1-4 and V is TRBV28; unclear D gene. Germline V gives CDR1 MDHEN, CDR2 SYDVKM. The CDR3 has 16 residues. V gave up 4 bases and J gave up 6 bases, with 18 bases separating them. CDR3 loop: CASSSAQAVHYEKLFF. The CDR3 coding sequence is TGTGCCAGCAGTTCGGCGCAGGCAGTCCATTATGAAAAACTGTTTTTT.

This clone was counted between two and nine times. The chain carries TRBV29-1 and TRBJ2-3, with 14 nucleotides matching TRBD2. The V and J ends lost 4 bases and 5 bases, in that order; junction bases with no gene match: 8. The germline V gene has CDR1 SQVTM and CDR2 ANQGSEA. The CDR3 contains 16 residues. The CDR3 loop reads CSVVSPGLAGVDTQYF. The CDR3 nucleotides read TGCAGCGTTGTCTCTCCGGGACTAGCGGGAGTAGATACGCAGTATTTT.

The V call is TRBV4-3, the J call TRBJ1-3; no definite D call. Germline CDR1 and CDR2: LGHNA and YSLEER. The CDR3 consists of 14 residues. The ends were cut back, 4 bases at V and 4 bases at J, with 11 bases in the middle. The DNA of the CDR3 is TGCGCCAGCAGCCTGGCCGGGGAAGGAAACACCATATATTTT. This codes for CASSLAGEGNTIYF.

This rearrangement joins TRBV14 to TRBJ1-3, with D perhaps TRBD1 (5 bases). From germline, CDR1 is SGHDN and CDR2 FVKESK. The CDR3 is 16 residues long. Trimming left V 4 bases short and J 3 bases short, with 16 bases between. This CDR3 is CASSPLPGRGGNTIYF. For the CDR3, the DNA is TGTGCCAGCAGCCCCCTTCCAGGGCGAGGTGGAAACACCATATATTTT.